These T cell receptor beta chains were read from a single sample in a study of CD8 T cells in ankylosing spondylitis. TCRdb used MiXCR to reprocess the 5' RACE reads, holding one entry per CDR3 protein. Of 150,000 to 200,000 distinct CDR3 sequences listed, roughly 18% are singletons. Sequencing was carried out using blood, either unsorted or a sorted T cell fraction (not recorded which). The receptor set was obtained from a male donor with ankylosing spondylitis or in good health (not recorded which). Both conserved end residues are part of each CDR3. The D gene is left open where the match is weak. The size field is filled for only some rows; it gives once, few, many or a size class.

j_call v_call d_call cdr3_length clone_size cdr3_nt cdr3_aa
TRBJ2-1 TRBV5-1 TRBD2 17 few TGCGCCAGCAGCTTGGTTTCCACTAGCGGGACGGGAAATGAGCAGTTCTTC CASSLVSTSGTGNEQFF
TRBJ2-2 TRBV4-1 TRBD1 15 NA TGCGCCAGCAGCCGGACAGGGGCGAACACCGGGGAGCTGTTTTTT CASSRTGANTGELFF
TRBJ2-1 TRBV13 NA 17 NA TGTGCCAGCAGCTTAGTTGGCGGCATAAACTCCTACAATGAGCAGTTCTTC CASSLVGGINSYNEQFF
TRBJ1-1 TRBV4-1 NA 14 many TGCGCCAGCAGCCACGACAACGGCGGCACTGAAGCTTTCTTT CASSHDNGGTEAFF
TRBJ2-1 TRBV5-1 TRBD2 16 NA TGCGCCAGCAGCTTGGTACTAGCGGGAGGCTACAATGAGCAGTTCTTC CASSLVLAGGYNEQFF
TRBJ2-1 TRBV20-1 NA 10 NA TGCAGTGCTTACCGGGGTGAGCAGCTCTTC CSAYRGEQLF
TRBJ2-1 TRBV27 TRBD2 16 NA TGTGCCAGCAGTTCCCTAGCGGGAGGTGCCCCGAATGAGCAGTTCTTC CASSSLAGGAPNEQFF
TRBJ2-7 TRBV2 NA 13 NA TGTGCCAGCAGCCTGGGACACCCCAGTCAGATGGACTTC CASSLGHPSQMDF
TRBJ1-1 TRBV10-3 NA 13 many TGTGCCATCAGTCCGGCGGGGGACGTTGAAGCTTTCTTT CAISPAGDVEAFF
TRBJ1-1 TRBV29-1 TRBD1 13 NA TGCAGCGTTGTAGACAGGGGGCGGACTGAAGCTTTCTTT CSVVDRGRTEAFF
TRBJ2-6 TRBV5-1 NA 14 NA TGCGCCAGCAGAAGGCAATCTGGGGCCAACGTCCTGACTTTC CASRRQSGANVLTF
TRBJ1-5 TRBV20-1 TRBD1 15 many TGCAGTGCTAGACGACAGGGTAATAGCAATCAGCCCCAGCATTTT CSARRQGNSNQPQHF
TRBJ2-7 TRBV20-1 NA 12 many TGCAGTGCTCCGGCTCACCTAGGGGAGCAGTACTTC CSAPAHLGEQYF
TRBJ1-5 TRBV5-1 NA 15 many TGCGCCAGCAGCTTGGGGGTCTTTAGCAATCAGCCCCAGCATTTT CASSLGVFSNQPQHF
TRBJ2-1 TRBV12-3/TRBV12-4 TRBD1 15 many TGTGCCAGCAGGCCCGGACAGGGGATATACAATGAGCAGTTCTTC CASRPGQGIYNEQFF
TRBJ2-2 TRBV12-3/TRBV12-4 NA 16 many TGTGCCAGCAGTTACGCCGGGACAAGAGGGTCCGGGGAGCTGTTTTTT CASSYAGTRGSGELFF
TRBJ2-1 TRBV29-1 NA 13 NA TGCAGCGTTGAAAGTTGGAAAAACAATGAGCAGTTCTTC CSVESWKNNEQFF
TRBJ1-4 TRBV5-1 NA 14 NA TGCGCCAGCAGCACAGGATCCGGGGATGAAAAACTGTTTTTT CASSTGSGDEKLFF
TRBJ1-6 TRBV7-2 NA 16 NA TGTGCCAGCAGCTATCGACTTGCGGGCTGGGATTCACCCCTCCACTTT CASSYRLAGWDSPLHF
TRBJ1-2 TRBV5-6 NA 14 few TGTGCCAGCAGCTTGGTCGTCACTAACTATGGCTACACCTTC CASSLVVTNYGYTF
TRBJ1-2 TRBV5-4 NA 15 NA TGTGCCAGCAGCTCCGTACGGGGAAACGACTATGGCTACACCTTC CASSSVRGNDYGYTF
TRBJ1-5 TRBV30 NA 15 few TGTGCCTGGAGTCCGGGGACACAAGGGGGTCAGCCCCAGCATTTT CAWSPGTQGGQPQHF
TRBJ1-1 TRBV20-1 NA 15 many TGCAGTGCTCAACCCTCGGGGGTTGAGAACACTGAAGCTTTCTTT CSAQPSGVENTEAFF